The rows below give T cell receptor beta chains drawn from one sample of a study of blood T cells in healthy people across ages. TCRdb analysed the 5' RACE reads with MiXCR anew, one entry per CDR3 protein. The sample shows 920,000 or so distinct CDR3 sequences, 40% to 45% of them seen only once. Sample: blood. The receptors were gathered from a woman between 55 and 75 years old in good health. Both conserved end residues are part of each CDR3. Clone size is given for some rows only: seen once, a few or many times, or a class if the clone is expanded.

V: TRBV29-1
size: once
J: TRBJ2-5
CDR3: CSVGARPQETQYF

V: TRBV28
size: .
J: TRBJ2-2
CDR3: CASHPPSNTGELFF

V: TRBV25-1
size: few
J: TRBJ2-1
CDR3: CASSASLGGGQFF

V: TRBV6-2/TRBV6-3
size: few
J: TRBJ2-3
CDR3: CASSYSTASGSTDTQYF

V: TRBV3-1
size: .
J: TRBJ2-5
CDR3: CASSHGEQYF

V: TRBV5-1
size: few
J: TRBJ2-7
CDR3: CASRLGSSDSYEQYF

V: TRBV20-1
size: .
J: .
CDR3: CSVPGQGASEQYF

V: TRBV29-1
size: .
J: TRBJ2-1
CDR3: CSASPQGAVGNEQFF

V: TRBV19
size: .
J: TRBJ2-1
CDR3: CASSRTSGGIDEQFF

V: TRBV24-1
size: .
J: TRBJ2-1
CDR3: CATSGAAYNEQFF

V: TRBV6-5
size: .
J: TRBJ2-1
CDR3: CASRKLAGGSYNEQFF

V: TRBV5-1
size: .
J: .
CDR3: CASSRTGSAREQYF

V: TRBV11-2
size: once
J: TRBJ2-4
CDR3: CASSLGQGKMGNIQYF

V: TRBV12-3/TRBV12-4
size: few
J: TRBJ2-7
CDR3: CASSIWTSGAYEQYF

V: TRBV29-1
size: few
J: TRBJ2-5
CDR3: CSVGGYRGAQETQYF

V: TRBV20-1
size: few
J: TRBJ2-1
CDR3: CSARPSGRTQNEQFF

V: TRBV7-2
size: .
J: TRBJ2-1
CDR3: CASSVMGEYNEQFF

V: TRBV3-1
size: .
J: TRBJ2-7
CDR3: CASSQASGAEPIYEQYF

V: TRBV12-3/TRBV12-4
size: .
J: TRBJ1-2
CDR3: CASSLWSYGYTF

V: TRBV11-2
size: few
J: TRBJ2-5
CDR3: CASSLVVGTGVGEQYF

V: TRBV7-6
size: .
J: TRBJ2-5
CDR3: CAPAGGRALETQYF

V: TRBV9
size: .
J: TRBJ2-7
CDR3: CASSASSRTSSYEQYF

V: TRBV27
size: .
J: TRBJ2-7
CDR3: CASSLSPRTYEQYF

V: TRBV6-6
size: .
J: TRBJ2-1
CDR3: CASSTPKTGEQFF

V: TRBV29-1
size: few
J: TRBJ2-2
CDR3: CSVEKSGELFF

V: TRBV11-2
size: .
J: TRBJ1-6
CDR3: CASSLVGSTGSPLHF

V: TRBV2
size: .
J: TRBJ2-7
CDR3: CASSSWGAEQYF

V: TRBV7-2
size: .
J: TRBJ1-5
CDR3: CASSSLGGPQPQHF

V: TRBV11-2
size: few
J: .
CDR3: CASSQFSGSLETQYF

V: TRBV19
size: .
J: TRBJ1-2
CDR3: CASSIGDGANYGYTF

V: TRBV27
size: .
J: TRBJ2-1
CDR3: CASSPLGQGGSNEQFF

V: TRBV27
size: .
J: TRBJ2-7
CDR3: CASSLRAGISYEQYF

V: TRBV20-1
size: once
J: TRBJ2-4
CDR3: CSARRPSRNEQYF

V: TRBV11-2
size: .
J: TRBJ2-7
CDR3: CASSLVVGAGVGEQYF

V: TRBV29-1
size: .
J: TRBJ2-1
CDR3: CSVGRGVDRGGNEQFF

V: TRBV20-1
size: .
J: TRBJ1-2
CDR3: CSARDTRPGGGYTF

V: TRBV27
size: .
J: TRBJ2-1
CDR3: CASRGAGPVSYNEQFF

V: TRBV14
size: .
J: TRBJ2-6
CDR3: CAGSQDGSGAGANVLTF

V: TRBV5-1
size: .
J: TRBJ1-1
CDR3: CASSLVGRPGNTEAFF

V: TRBV20-1
size: few
J: TRBJ2-1
CDR3: CSASRRVHNSEQFF

V: TRBV25-1
size: .
J: TRBJ2-4
CDR3: CASKGQAKNIQYF

V: TRBV5-8
size: .
J: TRBJ2-1
CDR3: CASSVGTGAYNEQFF

V: TRBV4-2
size: .
J: TRBJ2-3
CDR3: CASSPDRREPSTDTQYF

V: TRBV5-6
size: .
J: TRBJ2-3
CDR3: CASSHRPSGFDTQYF

V: TRBV20-1
size: .
J: .
CDR3: CSAREGGASGYNEQYF

V: TRBV5-5
size: few
J: TRBJ2-1
CDR3: CASSATLARSINEQFF

V: TRBV7-9
size: once
J: TRBJ1-6
CDR3: CASRARTPPASPLHF